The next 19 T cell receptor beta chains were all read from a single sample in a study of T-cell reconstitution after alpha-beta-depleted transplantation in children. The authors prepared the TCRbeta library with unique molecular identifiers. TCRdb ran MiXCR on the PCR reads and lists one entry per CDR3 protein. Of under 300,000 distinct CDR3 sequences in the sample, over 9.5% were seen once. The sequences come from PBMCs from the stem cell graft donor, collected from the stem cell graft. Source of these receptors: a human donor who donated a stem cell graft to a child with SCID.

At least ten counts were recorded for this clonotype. The CDR3 sequence is CASSVTTEFNEKLFF. The CDR3 region has the DNA TGTGCCAGCAGCGTCACCACAGAGTTTAATGAAAAACTGTTTTTT. The chain is built from TRBV7-9 and TRBJ1-4; D uncertain. V was pared by 5 bases and J by 4 bases, with 14 bases between. The CDR3 extends over 15 amino acids. In germline, CDR1 is SEHNR, CDR2 FQNEAQ (reference sequence).

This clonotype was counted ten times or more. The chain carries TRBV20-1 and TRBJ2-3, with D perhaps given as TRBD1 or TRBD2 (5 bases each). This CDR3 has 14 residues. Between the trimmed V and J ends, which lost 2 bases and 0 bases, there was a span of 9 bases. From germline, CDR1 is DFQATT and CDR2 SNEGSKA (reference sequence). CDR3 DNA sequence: TGCAGTGCTAGACACGGGGCTAGCACAGATACGCAGTATTTT. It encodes CSARHGASTDTQYF.

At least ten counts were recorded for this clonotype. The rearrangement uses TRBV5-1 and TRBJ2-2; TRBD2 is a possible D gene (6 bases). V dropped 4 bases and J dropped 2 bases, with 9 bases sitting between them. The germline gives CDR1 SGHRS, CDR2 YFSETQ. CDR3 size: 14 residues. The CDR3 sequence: CASSVGLNTGELFF. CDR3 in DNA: TGCGCCAGCAGCGTGGGACTTAACACCGGGGAGCTGTTTTTT.

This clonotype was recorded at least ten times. The CDR3: CASSSGDREDLEAEAFF. The CDR3 bases are TGTGCCAGCAGTTCGGGCGACAGGGAGGATCTCGAGGCTGAAGCTTTCTTT. This chain connects TRBV12-3 or TRBV12-4 to TRBJ1-1, with 7 bases identical to TRBD1. This CDR3 region has 17 residues. The V gene end was trimmed by 4 bases and the J gene end by 6 bases; junction bases not matched to a gene: 17.

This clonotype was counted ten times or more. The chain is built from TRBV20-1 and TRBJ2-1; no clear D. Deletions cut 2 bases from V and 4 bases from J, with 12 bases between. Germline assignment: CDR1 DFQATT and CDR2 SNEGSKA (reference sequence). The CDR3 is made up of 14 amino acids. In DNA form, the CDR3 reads TGCAGTGCTAGATCGGCTGATTCGTACAATGAGCAGTTCTTC. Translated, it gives CSARSADSYNEQFF.

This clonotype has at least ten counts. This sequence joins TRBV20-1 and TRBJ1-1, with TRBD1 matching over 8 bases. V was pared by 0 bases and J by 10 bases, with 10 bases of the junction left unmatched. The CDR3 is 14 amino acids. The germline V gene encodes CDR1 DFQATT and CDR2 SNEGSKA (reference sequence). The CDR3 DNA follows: TGCAGTGCTAGAGAGGGAATGGACAGGGCTGCAGCTTTCTTT. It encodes CSAREGMDRAAAFF.

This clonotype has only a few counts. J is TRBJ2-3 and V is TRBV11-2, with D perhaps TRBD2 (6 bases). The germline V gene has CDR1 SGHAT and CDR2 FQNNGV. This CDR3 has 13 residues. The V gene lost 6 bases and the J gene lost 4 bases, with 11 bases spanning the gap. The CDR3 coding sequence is TGTGCCAGCAGGTCTAGCGAGGCAGATACGCAGTATTTT. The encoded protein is CASRSSEADTQYF.

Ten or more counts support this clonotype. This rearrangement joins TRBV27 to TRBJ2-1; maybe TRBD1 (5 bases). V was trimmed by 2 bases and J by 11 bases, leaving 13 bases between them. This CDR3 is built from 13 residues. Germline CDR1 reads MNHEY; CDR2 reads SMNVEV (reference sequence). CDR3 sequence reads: CASSLIGATQQFF. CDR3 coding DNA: TGTGCCAGCAGTTTAATTGGGGCGACACAGCAGTTCTTC.

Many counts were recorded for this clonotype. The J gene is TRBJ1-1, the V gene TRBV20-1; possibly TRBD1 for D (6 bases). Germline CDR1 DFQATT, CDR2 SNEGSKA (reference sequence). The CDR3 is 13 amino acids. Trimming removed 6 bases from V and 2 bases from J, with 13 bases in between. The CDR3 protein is CSASGDTNTEAFF. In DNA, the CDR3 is TGCAGTGCCAGCGGGGACACCAACACTGAAGCTTTCTTT.

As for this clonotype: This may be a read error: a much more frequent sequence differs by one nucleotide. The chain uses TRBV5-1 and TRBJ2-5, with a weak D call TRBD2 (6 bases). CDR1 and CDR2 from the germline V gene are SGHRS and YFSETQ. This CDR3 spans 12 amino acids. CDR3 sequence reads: CACSRETETQYF. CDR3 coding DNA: TGCGCCTGCAGCCGGGAGACGGAGACCCAGTACTTC.

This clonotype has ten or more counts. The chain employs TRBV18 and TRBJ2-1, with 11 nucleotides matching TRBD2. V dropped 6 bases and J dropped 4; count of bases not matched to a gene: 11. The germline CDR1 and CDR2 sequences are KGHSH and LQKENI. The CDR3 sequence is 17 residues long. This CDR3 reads CASSPGLAGSLYNEQFF. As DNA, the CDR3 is TGTGCCAGCTCTCCTGGACTAGCGGGTAGCCTTTACAATGAGCAGTTCTTC. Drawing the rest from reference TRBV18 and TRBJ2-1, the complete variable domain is NAGVMQNPRHLVRRRGQEARLRCSPMKGHSHVYWYRQLPEEGLKFMVYLQKENIIDESGMPKERFSAEFPKEGPSILRIQQVVRGDSAAYFCASSPGLAGSLYNEQFFGPGTRLTVL.

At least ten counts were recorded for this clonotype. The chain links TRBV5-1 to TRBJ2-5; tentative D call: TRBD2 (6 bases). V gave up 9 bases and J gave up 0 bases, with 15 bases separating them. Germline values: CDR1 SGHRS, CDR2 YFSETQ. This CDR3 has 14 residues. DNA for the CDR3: TGCGCCAACGATCCCGGGACTCACCAAGAGACCCAGTACTTC. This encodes CANDPGTHQETQYF.

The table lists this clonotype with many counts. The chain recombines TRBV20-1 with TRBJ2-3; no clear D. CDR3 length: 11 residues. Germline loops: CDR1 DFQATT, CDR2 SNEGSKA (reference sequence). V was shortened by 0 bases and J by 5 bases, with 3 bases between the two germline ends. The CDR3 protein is CSAREEDTQYF. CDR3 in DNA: TGCAGTGCTAGAGAGGAAGATACGCAGTATTTT.

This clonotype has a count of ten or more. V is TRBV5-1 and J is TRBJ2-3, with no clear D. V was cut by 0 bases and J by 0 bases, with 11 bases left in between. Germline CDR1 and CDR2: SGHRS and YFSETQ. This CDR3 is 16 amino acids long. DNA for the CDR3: TGCGCCAGCAGCTTGGTAGGCTCCGGAAGCACAGATACGCAGTATTTT. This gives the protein CASSLVGSGSTDTQYF.

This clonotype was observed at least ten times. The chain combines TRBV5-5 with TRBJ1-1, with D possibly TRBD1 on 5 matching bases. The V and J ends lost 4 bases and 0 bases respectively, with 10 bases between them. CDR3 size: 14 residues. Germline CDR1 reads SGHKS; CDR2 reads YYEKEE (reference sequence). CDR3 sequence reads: CASSRDLLNTEAFF. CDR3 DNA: TGTGCCAGCAGCCGGGACCTATTGAACACTGAAGCTTTCTTT.

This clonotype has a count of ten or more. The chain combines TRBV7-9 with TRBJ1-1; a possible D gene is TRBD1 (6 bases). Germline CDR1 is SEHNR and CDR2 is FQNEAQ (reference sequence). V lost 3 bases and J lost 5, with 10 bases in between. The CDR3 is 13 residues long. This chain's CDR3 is CASSFGGQTEAFF. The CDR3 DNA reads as TGTGCCAGCAGCTTTGGGGGGCAAACTGAAGCTTTCTTT.

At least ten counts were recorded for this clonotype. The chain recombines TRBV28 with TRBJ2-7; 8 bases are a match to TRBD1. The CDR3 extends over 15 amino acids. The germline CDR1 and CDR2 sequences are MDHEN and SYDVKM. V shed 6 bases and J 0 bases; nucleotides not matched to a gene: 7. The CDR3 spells CASSQTGDGSYEQYF. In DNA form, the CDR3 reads TGTGCCAGCAGCCAGACAGGGGACGGCTCCTACGAGCAGTACTTC.

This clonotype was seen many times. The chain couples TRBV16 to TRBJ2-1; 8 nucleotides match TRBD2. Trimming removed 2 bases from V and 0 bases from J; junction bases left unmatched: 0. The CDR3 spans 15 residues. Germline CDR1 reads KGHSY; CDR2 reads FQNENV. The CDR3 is CASSQTSGSYNEQFF. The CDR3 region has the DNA TGTGCCAGCAGCCAAACTAGCGGCTCCTACAATGAGCAGTTCTTC.

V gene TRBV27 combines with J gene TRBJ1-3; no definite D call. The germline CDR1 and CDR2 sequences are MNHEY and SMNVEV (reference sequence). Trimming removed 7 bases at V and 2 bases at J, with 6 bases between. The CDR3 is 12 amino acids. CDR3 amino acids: CASISPGNTIYF. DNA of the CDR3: TGTGCCAGCATTTCCCCTGGAAACACCATATATTTT.